A selection of T cell receptor beta chains follows, all from one sample in a study of cytomegalovirus exposure and HLA in healthy donors. Profiling relied on immunoSEQ multiplex PCR, and the TCRdb table lists in-frame clones only, not all of them. The sample lists about 150,000 clones; about three fifths were seen once. Sample: PBMCs. The receptor set was obtained from a male donor in good health and CMV-seronegative. Each CDR3 is given with its conserved first and last residue. Each record gives: D gene, clone size, J gene, V gene, CDR3 DNA, CDR3 protein. A D gene is named only where the DNA matches it firmly. For some rows the clone size is stated as once, few or many, or as a class when expanded; others skip it.

TRBD1	NA	TRBJ1-4	TRBV28	TGTGCCATCAAACGACAGGGTGGGGAAAAACTGTTTTTT	CAIKRQGGEKLFF
NA	NA	TRBJ2-7	TRBV2	TGTGCCATCGGGGGTGGGTACGAGCAGTACTTC	CAIGGGYEQYF
NA	NA	TRBJ2-6	TRBV2	TGTGCCAGCCGAAGCCTGAAGAAAACCTCTGGGGCCAACGTCCTGACTTTC	CASRSLKKTSGANVLTF
NA	NA	TRBJ1-3	TRBV25-1	TGTGCCAGCAGTGCACCCACAGGATCTGGAAACACCATATATTTT	CASSAPTGSGNTIYF
TRBD1	NA	TRBJ1-2	TRBV15	TGTGCCACCAGCAGAGTTTGGACAGGTAGTACTTCAGGCTATGGCTACACCTTC	CATSRVWTGSTSGYGYTF
NA	NA	TRBJ2-3	TRBV6-4	TGTGCCAGCAGTGACCAAGGGGGGGGGAGCACAGATACGCAGTATTTT	CASSDQGGGSTDTQYF
TRBD1	NA	TRBJ1-2	TRBV28	TGTGCCAGCGTGGGTCAGGGGGCTGGCTATGGCTACACCTTC	CASVGQGAGYGYTF
TRBD1	few	TRBJ1-1	TRBV5-5	TGTGCCAGCAGCCCTCGGACAGGGGGCGTTTACACTGAAGCTTTCTTT	CASSPRTGGVYTEAFF
TRBD1	once	TRBJ2-7	TRBV5-1	TGCGCCAGCAGCTTGGCGCCGGGACAGGGGACCTACGAGCAGTACTTC	CASSLAPGQGTYEQYF
NA	NA	TRBJ2-3	TRBV7-3	TGTGCCAGCAGCTTAAATCGGGGGACTAGCACAGATACGCAGTATTTT	CASSLNRGTSTDTQYF
TRBD2	once	TRBJ2-5	TRBV25-1	TGTGCCAGCAGTGCCGGGGGGGGAGAGACCCAGTACTTC	CASSAGGGETQYF
TRBD2	few	TRBJ2-5	TRBV6-1	TGTGCCAGCAGTGCCCGGGAGGGGGGAGAGACCCAGTACTTC	CASSAREGGETQYF
NA	few	TRBJ2-2	TRBV9	TGTGCCAGCAGCCCAGGGTTTACCGGGGAGCTGTTTTTT	CASSPGFTGELFF
NA	NA	TRBJ1-2	TRBV4-1	TGCGCCAGCAGCCAAGTTCCCGGGGTGAGCGACTATGGCTACACCTTC	CASSQVPGVSDYGYTF
NA	NA	TRBJ2-2	TRBV11-2	TGTGCCAGCAGCTTCGGGGACACCGGGGAGCTGTTTTTT	CASSFGDTGELFF
NA	NA	TRBJ1-2	TRBV28	TGTGCCATCCCACAGGGACCTAGTGGTGGTGGCTACACCTTC	CAIPQGPSGGGYTF
NA	NA	TRBJ2-4	TRBV2	TGTGCCAGCAGTGAAGACAGAAATCTAGCCAAAAACATTCAGTACTTC	CASSEDRNLAKNIQYF
NA	NA	TRBJ1-6	TRBV28	TGTGCCAGCAGTTTATTGGCAGGCCGTGATTCACCCCTCCACTTT	CASSLLAGRDSPLHF
TRBD1	few	TRBJ2-5	TRBV11-1	TGTGCCAGCAGCTTAGCCGCGACAGGGGTAGAGACCCAGTACTTC	CASSLAATGVETQYF
TRBD1	NA	TRBJ1-6	TRBV5-4	TGTGCCAGCAGCTTGGACGGATCTACAGGGGGTGATAATTCACCCCTCCACTTT	CASSLDGSTGGDNSPLHF
NA	NA	TRBJ1-1	TRBV5-5	TGTGCCAGCAGCCGGTCCGGGGGGGGTCAGGCTGAAGCTTTCTTT	CASSRSGGGQAEAFF
NA	few	TRBJ1-2	TRBV7-2	TGTGCCAGCAGCTCCTACCGTGGGGGGTATTATGGCTACACCTTC	CASSSYRGGYYGYTF
NA	NA	TRBJ1-2	TRBV30	TGTGCCTGGAGTGTAGGGGGGGCTGAGTCGGGCTACACCTTC	CAWSVGGAESGYTF
NA	NA	TRBJ2-7	TRBV18	TGTGCCAGCTCCCGAGACTTCGAAAGCGAGCAGTACTTC	CASSRDFESEQYF
NA	few	TRBJ1-1	TRBV10-3	TGTGCCCCCATGGGCAGAAAGGTGAGTGGAACGAACACTGAAGCTTTCTTT	CAPMGRKVSGTNTEAFF
NA	NA	TRBJ2-6	TRBV19	TGTGCCAGTAGTATACTGGGGGCTCGTGGGGCCAACGTCCTGACTTTC	CASSILGARGANVLTF
NA	few	TRBJ2-2	TRBV2	TGTGCCAGCCCAAAGGGGGGGGTTAACACCGGGGAGCTGTTTTTT	CASPKGGVNTGELFF
NA	NA	TRBJ2-7	TRBV28	TGTGCCAGCAGTTTGGCCACCCGGGTAGATGAGCAGTACTTC	CASSLATRVDEQYF